The 10 T cell receptor beta chains listed next were all sequenced from one sample in a study of shared clonotypes between healthy human individuals. TCRdb's table, derived via immunoSEQ multiplex PCR, lists solely in-frame clones and lacks some. The sample holds approximately 2.5 million clones; 93% are singletons and the top ten take roughly 0.39%. Sequences were obtained from naive CD4+ T cells from PBMCs. The subset denotes: CD45RA+ positively selected. These receptor sequences come from a man younger than 35 in good health. Some clones in this sample may be carry-over from other donors' samples.

V and J are TRBV5-1 and TRBJ2-7, with 9 positions matching TRBD1. CDR1 and CDR2 from the germline V gene are SGHRS and YFSETQ. Losses at the gene ends were 0 bases for V and 6 bases for J; bases not matched to a gene: 7. This CDR3 region has 15 residues. The CDR3 sequence is CASSLAPGQGAEQYF. The CDR3 DNA is TGCGCCAGCAGCTTGGCCCCGGGACAGGGAGCCGAGCAGTACTTC. Full variable domain (outside the CDR3, taken from reference TRBV5-1 and TRBJ2-7): KAGVTQTPRYLIKTRGQQVTLSCSPISGHRSVSWYQQTPGQGLQFLFEYFSETQRNKGNFPGRFSGRQFSNSRSEMNVSTLELGDSALYLCASSLAPGQGAEQYFGPGTRLTVT.

This sequence joins TRBV30 and TRBJ2-5; D is unclear. V lost 3 bases to trimming and J lost 7 bases, with 9 bases between them. Germline V gives CDR1 GTSNPN, CDR2 SVGIG (reference sequence). The CDR3 covers 11 residues. The DNA of the CDR3 is TGTGCCTGGAGGGAACCTTCGACCCAGTACTTC. This sequence encodes CAWREPSTQYF.

The genes are TRBV11-3 and TRBJ2-1; no clear D. Deletions cut 0 bases from V and 9 bases from J, with 6 bases between. Germline V gene sequence: CDR1 SGHNT, CDR2 YENEEA. The CDR3 runs to 12 residues. The CDR3: CASSLDQTEQFF. The CDR3 nucleotides read TGTGCCAGCAGCTTAGATCAAACTGAGCAGTTCTTC.

In the case of this clone: Other nucleotide sequences in the sample specify the same CDR3. The rearrangement uses TRBV9 and TRBJ1-1; D gene ambiguous. Trimming took off 4 bases at V and 3 bases at J, with 13 bases between the two ends. This CDR3 contains 14 residues. Germline V gene lookup returns CDR1 SGDLS and CDR2 YYNGEE. CDR3 nucleotides: TGTGCCAGCAGCCCAGAGGGAGGGTACACTGAAGCTTTCTTT. This sequence encodes CASSPEGGYTEAFF.

The gene calls are TRBV2 and TRBJ1-2; TRBD1 is a possible D gene (5 bases). Between the trimmed V and J ends, which lost 3 bases and 8 bases, there was a span of 16 bases. The CDR3 is 14 residues long. Germline loops: CDR1 SNHLY, CDR2 FYNNEI. For the CDR3, the DNA is TGTGCCAGCAGTGATCAGCGGGGCATGAGGGGCTACACCTTC. Protein sequence: CASSDQRGMRGYTF. Filled out from reference TRBV2 and TRBJ1-2, the complete variable domain reads EPEVTQTPSHQVTQMGQEVILRCVPISNHLYFYWYRQILGQKVEFLVSFYNNEISEKSEIFDDQFSVERPDGSNFTLKIRSTKLEDSAMYFCASSDQRGMRGYTFGSGTRLTVV.

This chain connects TRBV6-1 to TRBJ1-1; unclear D gene. V dropped 2 bases and J dropped 5 bases, with 15 bases sitting between them. Germline CDR1 MNHNS, CDR2 SASEGT. This CDR3 has 15 residues. The CDR3 nucleotides read TGTGCCAGCAGTGAATTAGGAGGGTCGGGTACTGAAGCTTTCTTT. It specifies CASSELGGSGTEAFF.

Regarding this clone: The same CDR3 can be traced to other DNA sequences in this sample. This sequence joins TRBV18 and TRBJ1-1, with 7 bases identical to TRBD1. The CDR3 sequence is 15 residues long. In germline, CDR1 is KGHSH, CDR2 LQKENI. The J segment lost 1 base and the V segment lost 1 base, leaving 3 bases of the junction unmatched. CDR3: CASSPRQGGNTEAFF. CDR3 DNA: TGTGCCAGCTCACCACGGCAGGGGGGGAACACTGAAGCTTTCTTT.

The V call is TRBV7-6, the J call TRBJ2-1, with TRBD2 matching over 10 bases. CDR1 is SGHVS, CDR2 FNYEAQ, per germline. V was clipped by 2 bases and J by 9 bases; unmatched bases: 10. The CDR3 length is 16 residues. The CDR3 DNA sequence: TGTGCCAGCAGCTTAAGGTCCCTAGCGGGAGCGAGTGAGCAGTTCTTC. Translated, it gives CASSLRSLAGASEQFF.

This chain uses TRBV7-3 with TRBJ2-2; 7 nucleotides align to TRBD1. CDR1 is SGHTA and CDR2 is FQGTGA in the germline V gene. The CDR3 extends over 15 amino acids. With 6 bases clipped from V and 6 bases from J, the junction kept 10 bases outside the gene matches. CDR3 DNA sequence: TGTGCCAGCAGAAGCGACAGGGCGGCAGCCGGGGAGCTGTTTTTT. It is translated as CASRSDRAAAGELFF.

For this clone: The same CDR3 is also encoded by other DNA sequences in this sample. This chain uses TRBV7-2 with TRBJ2-3, with D perhaps matching TRBD1 or TRBD2 (5 bases each). The V gene lost 5 bases and the J gene lost 0 bases, with 9 bases spanning the gap. The CDR3 sequence is 14 residues long. CDR1 is SGHTA and CDR2 is FQGNSA in the germline V gene. This CDR3 is CASSREGSTDTQYF. The DNA of the CDR3 is TGTGCCAGCAGCCGTGAGGGGAGCACAGATACGCAGTATTTT.